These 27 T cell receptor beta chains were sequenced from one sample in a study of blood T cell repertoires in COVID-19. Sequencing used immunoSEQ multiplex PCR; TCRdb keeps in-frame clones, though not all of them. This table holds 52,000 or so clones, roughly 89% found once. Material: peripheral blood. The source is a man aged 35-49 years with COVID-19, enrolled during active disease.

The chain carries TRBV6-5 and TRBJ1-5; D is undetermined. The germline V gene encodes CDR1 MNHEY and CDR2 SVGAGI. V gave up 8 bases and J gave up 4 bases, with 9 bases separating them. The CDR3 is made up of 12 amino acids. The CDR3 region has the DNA TGTGCCAGCGGGGAGAAGAATCAGCCCCAGCATTTT. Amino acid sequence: CASGEKNQPQHF.

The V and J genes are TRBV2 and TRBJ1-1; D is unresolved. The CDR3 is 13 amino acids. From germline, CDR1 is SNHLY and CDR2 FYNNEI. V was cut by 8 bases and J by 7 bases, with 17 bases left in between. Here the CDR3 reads CASSLPGDLEAFF. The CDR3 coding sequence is TGTGCCAGCTCCCTTCCGGGAGACCTTGAAGCTTTCTTT. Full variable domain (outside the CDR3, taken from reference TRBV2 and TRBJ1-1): EPEVTQTPSHQVTQMGQEVILRCVPISNHLYFYWYRQILGQKVEFLVSFYNNEISEKSEIFDDQFSVERPDGSNFTLKIRSTKLEDSAMYFCASSLPGDLEAFFGQGTRLTVV.

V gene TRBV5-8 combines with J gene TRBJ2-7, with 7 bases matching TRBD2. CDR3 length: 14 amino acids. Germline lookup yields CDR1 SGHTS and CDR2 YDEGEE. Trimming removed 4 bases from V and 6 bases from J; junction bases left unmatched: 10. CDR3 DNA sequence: TGTGCCAGCAGCCGGGCGGGGGTTCTGGGCGAGCAGTACTTC. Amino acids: CASSRAGVLGEQYF.

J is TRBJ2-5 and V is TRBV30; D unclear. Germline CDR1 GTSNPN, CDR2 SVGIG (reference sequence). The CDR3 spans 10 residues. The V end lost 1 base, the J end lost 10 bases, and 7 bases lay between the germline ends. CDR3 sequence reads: CAWSGSIQYF. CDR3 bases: TGTGCCTGGAGTGGGAGTATCCAGTACTTC.

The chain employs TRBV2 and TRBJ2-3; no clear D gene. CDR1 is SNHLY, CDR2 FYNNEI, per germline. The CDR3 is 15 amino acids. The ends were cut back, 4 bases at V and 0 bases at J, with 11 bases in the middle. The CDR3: CASSVDTTSTDTQYF. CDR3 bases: TGTGCCAGCAGTGTCGACACCACTAGCACAGATACGCAGTATTTT.

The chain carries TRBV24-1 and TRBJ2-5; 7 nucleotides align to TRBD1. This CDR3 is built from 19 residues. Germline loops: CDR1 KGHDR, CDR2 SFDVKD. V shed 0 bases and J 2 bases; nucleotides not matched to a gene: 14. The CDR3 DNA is TGTGCCACCAGTGATTTGCTCAAAGGGCTCTTGACAGGGCAAGAGACCCAGTACTTC. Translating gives CATSDLLKGLLTGQETQYF.

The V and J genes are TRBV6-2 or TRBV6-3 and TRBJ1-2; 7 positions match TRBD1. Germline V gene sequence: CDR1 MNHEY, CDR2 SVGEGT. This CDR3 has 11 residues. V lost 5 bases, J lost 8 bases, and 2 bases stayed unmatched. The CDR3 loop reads CASSRDSGYTF. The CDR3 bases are TGTGCCAGCAGTCGGGACAGCGGCTACACCTTC.

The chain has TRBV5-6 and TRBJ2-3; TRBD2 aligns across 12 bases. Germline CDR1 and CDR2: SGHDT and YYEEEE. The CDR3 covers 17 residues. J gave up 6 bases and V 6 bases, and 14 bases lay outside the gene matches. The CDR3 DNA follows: TGTGCCAGCACCCTAGCTTGGTCTAGCGGGAGGGCGGATACGCAGTATTTT. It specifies CASTLAWSSGRADTQYF.

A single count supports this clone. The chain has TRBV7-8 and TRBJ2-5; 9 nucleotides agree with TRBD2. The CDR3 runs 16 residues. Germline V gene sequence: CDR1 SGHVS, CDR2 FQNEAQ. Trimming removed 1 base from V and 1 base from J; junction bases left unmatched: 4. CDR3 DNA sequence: TGTGCCAGCAGCTTAGGGCTAGCGGGACTCCAAGAGACCCAGTACTTC. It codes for CASSLGLAGLQETQYF.

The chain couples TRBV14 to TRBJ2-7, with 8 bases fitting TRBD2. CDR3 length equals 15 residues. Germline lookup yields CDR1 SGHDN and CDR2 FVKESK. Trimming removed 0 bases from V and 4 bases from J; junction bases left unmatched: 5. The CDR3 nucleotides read TGTGCCAGCAGCCAAGAAGGCCGGGAGGGGTACGAGCAGTACTTC. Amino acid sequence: CASSQEGREGYEQYF.

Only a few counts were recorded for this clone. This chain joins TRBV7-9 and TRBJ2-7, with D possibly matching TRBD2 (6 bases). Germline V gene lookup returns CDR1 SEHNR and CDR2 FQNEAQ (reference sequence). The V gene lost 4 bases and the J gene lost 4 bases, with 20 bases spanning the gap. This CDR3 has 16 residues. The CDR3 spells CASSSDRDSRGYEQYF. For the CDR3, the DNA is TGTGCCAGCAGCTCCGACCGGGACTCCCGAGGGTACGAGCAGTACTTC. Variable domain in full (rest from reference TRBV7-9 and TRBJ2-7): DTGVSQNPRHKITKRGQNVTFRCDPISEHNRLYWYRQTLGQGPEFLTYFQNEAQLEKSRLLSDRFSAERPKGSFSTLEIQRTEQGDSAMYLCASSSDRDSRGYEQYFGPGTRLTVT.

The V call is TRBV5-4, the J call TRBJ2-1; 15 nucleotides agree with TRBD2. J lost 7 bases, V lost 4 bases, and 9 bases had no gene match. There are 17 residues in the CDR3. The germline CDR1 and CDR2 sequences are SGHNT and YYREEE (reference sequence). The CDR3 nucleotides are TGTGCCAGCAGCGGCGGACTAGCGGGAGGGCCGGGGAATGAGCAGTTCTTC. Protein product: CASSGGLAGGPGNEQFF. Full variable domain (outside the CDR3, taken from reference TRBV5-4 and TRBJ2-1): ETGVTQSPTHLIKTRGQQVTLRCSSQSGHNTVSWYQQALGQGPQFIFQYYREEENGRGNFPPRFSGLQFPNYSSELNVNALELDDSALYLCASSGGLAGGPGNEQFFGPGTRLTVL.

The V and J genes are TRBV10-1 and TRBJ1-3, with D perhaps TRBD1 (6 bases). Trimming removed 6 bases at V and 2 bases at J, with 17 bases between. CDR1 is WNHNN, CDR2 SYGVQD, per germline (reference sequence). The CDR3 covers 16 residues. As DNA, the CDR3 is TGCGCCAGCAGCGGGGGGCTCCCCGCAACTGGAAACACCATATATTTT. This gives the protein CASSGGLPATGNTIYF.

The CDR3 loop reads CASSPGTLQETQYF. Written as DNA, the CDR3 is TGTGCCAGCAGCCCCGGGACTCTCCAAGAGACCCAGTACTTC. The rearrangement uses TRBV5-6 and TRBJ2-5; perhaps TRBD2 as D (6 bases). V was clipped by 4 bases and J by 1 base, with 11 bases between them. CDR1 SGHDT and CDR2 YYEEEE come from the germline V gene. There are 14 residues in the CDR3. Looking up the rest from reference TRBV5-6 and TRBJ2-5 gives the full variable domain: DAGVTQSPTHLIKTRGQQVTLRCSPKSGHDTVSWYQQALGQGPQFIFQYYEEEERQRGNFPDRFSGHQFPNYSSELNVNALLLGDSALYLCASSPGTLQETQYFGPGTRLLVL.

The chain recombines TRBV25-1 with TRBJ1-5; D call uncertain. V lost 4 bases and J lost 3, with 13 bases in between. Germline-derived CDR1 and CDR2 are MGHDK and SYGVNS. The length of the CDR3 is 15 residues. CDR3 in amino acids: CASSGGSGNNQPQHF. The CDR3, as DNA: TGTGCCAGCAGTGGAGGATCCGGCAACAATCAGCCCCAGCATTTT.

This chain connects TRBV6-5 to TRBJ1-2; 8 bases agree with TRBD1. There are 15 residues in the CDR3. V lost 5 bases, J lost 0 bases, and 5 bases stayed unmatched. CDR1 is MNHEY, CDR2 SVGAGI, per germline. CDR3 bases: TGTGCCAGCAGTATTGGGACAGGACCTAACTATGGCTACACCTTC. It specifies CASSIGTGPNYGYTF.

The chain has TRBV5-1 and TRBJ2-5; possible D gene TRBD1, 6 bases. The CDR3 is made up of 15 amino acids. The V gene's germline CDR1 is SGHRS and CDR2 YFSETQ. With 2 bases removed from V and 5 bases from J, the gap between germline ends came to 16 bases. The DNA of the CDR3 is TGCGCCAGCAGCTTTAAAGGGACATGGGGGGAGACCCAGTACTTC. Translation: CASSFKGTWGETQYF.

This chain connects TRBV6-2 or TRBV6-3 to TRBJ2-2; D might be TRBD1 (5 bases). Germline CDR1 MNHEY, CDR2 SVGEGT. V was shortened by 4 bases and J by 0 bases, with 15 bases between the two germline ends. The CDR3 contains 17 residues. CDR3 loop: CASSSPPDSANTGELFF. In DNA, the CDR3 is TGTGCCAGCAGTTCCCCCCCCGACAGCGCGAACACCGGGGAGCTGTTTTTT.

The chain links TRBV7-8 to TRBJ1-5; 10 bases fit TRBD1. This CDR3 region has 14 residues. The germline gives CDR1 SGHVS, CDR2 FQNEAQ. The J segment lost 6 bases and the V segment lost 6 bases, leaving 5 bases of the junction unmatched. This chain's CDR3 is CASRRQGAGQPQHF. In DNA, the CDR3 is TGTGCCAGCAGGCGACAGGGGGCTGGTCAGCCCCAGCATTTT.

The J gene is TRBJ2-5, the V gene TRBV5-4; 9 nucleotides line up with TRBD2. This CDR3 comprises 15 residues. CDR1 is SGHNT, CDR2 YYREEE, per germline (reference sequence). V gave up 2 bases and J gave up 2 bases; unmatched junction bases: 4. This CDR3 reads CASSLPTSGQETQYF. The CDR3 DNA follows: TGTGCCAGCAGCTTACCGACTAGCGGTCAAGAGACCCAGTACTTC.

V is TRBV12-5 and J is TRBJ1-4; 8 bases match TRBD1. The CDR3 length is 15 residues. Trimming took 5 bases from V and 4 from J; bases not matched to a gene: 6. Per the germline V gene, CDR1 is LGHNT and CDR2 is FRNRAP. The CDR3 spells CASGEGQDLNEKLFF. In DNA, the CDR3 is TGTGCTAGTGGTGAGGGACAGGACCTTAATGAAAAACTGTTTTTT.

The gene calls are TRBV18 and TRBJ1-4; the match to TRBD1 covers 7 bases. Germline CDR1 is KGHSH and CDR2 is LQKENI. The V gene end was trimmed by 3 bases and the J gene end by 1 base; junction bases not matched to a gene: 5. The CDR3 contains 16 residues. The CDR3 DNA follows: TGTGCCAGCTCACCGGCGAGGGGGCAAACTAATGAAAAACTGTTTTTT. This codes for CASSPARGQTNEKLFF. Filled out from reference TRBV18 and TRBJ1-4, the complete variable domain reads NAGVMQNPRHLVRRRGQEARLRCSPMKGHSHVYWYRQLPEEGLKFMVYLQKENIIDESGMPKERFSAEFPKEGPSILRIQQVVRGDSAAYFCASSPARGQTNEKLFFGSGTQLSVL.

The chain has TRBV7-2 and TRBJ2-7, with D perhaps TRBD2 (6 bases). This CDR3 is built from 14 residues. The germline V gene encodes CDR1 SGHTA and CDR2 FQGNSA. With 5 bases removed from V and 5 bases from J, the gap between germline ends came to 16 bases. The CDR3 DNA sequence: TGTGCCAGCAGCGTAGGCGGGGTTCAGCACGAGCAGTACTTC. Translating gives CASSVGGVQHEQYF.

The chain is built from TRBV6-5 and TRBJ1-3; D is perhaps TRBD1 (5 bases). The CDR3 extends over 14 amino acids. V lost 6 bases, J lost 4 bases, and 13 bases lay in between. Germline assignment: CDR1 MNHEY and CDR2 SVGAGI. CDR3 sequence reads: CASRPDRAGNTIYF. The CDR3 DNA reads TGTGCCAGCAGACCCGACAGAGCCGGAAACACCATATATTTT.

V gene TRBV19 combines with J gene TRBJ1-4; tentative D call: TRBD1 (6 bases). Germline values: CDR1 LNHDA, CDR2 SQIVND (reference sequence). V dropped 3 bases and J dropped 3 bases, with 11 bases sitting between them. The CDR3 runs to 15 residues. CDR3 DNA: TGTGCCAGTAGTATGGCCAGGGGAGCTAATGAAAAACTGTTTTTT. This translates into CASSMARGANEKLFF.

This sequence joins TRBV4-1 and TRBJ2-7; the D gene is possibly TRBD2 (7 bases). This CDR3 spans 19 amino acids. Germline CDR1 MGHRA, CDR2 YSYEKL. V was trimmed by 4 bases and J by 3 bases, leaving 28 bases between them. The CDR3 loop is CASSPRRGEWTRSNYEQYF. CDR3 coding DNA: TGCGCCAGCAGCCCCAGGAGGGGGGAATGGACTAGATCAAACTACGAGCAGTACTTC.

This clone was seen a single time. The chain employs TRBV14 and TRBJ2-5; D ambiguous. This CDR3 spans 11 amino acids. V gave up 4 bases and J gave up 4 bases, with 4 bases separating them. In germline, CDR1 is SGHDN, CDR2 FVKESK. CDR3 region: CASSLGETQYF. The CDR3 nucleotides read TGTGCCAGCAGCCTCGGAGAGACCCAGTACTTC.